The entry below describes one T cell receptor beta chain. Its antigen target is currently unknown. Nothing much larger sits one base from this clone, and base qualities are not available. Sequencing of the TRB variable region was done with the immunoSEQ hsTCRB v3.0 assay at survey level resolution. TRB sequencing targeted a depth of roughly 40,000-55,000 T-cell genomes per sample. Pooled TRB libraries were sequenced on an Illumina MiSeq with a v3 150-cycle kit. The study's own analysis went as follows. Repertoire analysis ran in R within a reproducible Nextflow workflow covering QC, data transformation and analysis. Custom analyses were implemented in LymphoSeq2, an R package for AIRR-Seq data exploration. A handful of samples that yielded fewer than 5000 total TRB sequences were excluded, so that about 200 HIV repertoires were analyzed. Of the 188 retained HIV repertoires, about 60 were collected before and approximately 130 after ART initiation. Repertoires were downsampled to 5000 TRB nucleotide sequences, and summary statistics were averaged over 100 downsampling iterations. Only TRB sequences with CDR3 regions of at least seven amino acids were retained for analysis. A Shannon entropy-derived clonality score and the Gini coefficient were used to measure diversity. In the repertoire networks, any two of the top 5000 CDR3 amino acid sequences were linked whenever the two sequences differed by an edit distance of one. For TRB CDR3 amino acid sequences, antigen specificity groups and MHC restriction were predicted with GLIPH2. Known CMV, EBV, HIV or tissue antigen associations were flagged by matching CDR3 amino acid sequences against VDJdb and McPAS-TCR. Pre-ART, post-ART and control groups were compared with Wilcoxon signed-rank tests and Holm-Bonferroni correction. As stored in TCRdb, this immuneACCESS dataset retains in-frame rearrangements with V and J assigned. A fraction of the clones does not appear; measured against another copy, unresolved V genes explain less than half of the discrepancy, and the remainder lacks a known reason. The DNA gave D and trimming, while V, J and clone size come from that table. This sample lists tens of thousands of clones; roughly 86% were detected once. The top ten hold 4% to 5% of the sample.

These data originate in a study of long-term antiretroviral therapy in people with HIV (dated by TCRdb to between 2021 and 2023). For the study in its entirety: The earliest samples were collected roughly a decade before the 2015 WHO recommendation for immediate ART, at a time when ART was usually postponed until CD4 counts fell. This retrospective serial study examined whether starting ART and sustained HIV suppression were associated with changes in the composition and diversity of the TRB repertoire in peripheral blood. A total of about 190 cryopreserved PBMC samples were contributed to the cohort by 30 adults with confirmed HIV infection, with samples collected serially over a mean of approximately six years (range 1-12). Test extractions of a monoclonal T-cell line alongside 30 or so polyclonal samples showed no cross-contamination during QIAcube processing. Of the roughly 31 participants with HIV, 10 to 11 were female.

Participants were included only if at least one PBMC sample before ART initiation and at least two post-ART samples were available. Every participant with HIV received treatment in the United States of America. Before DNA extraction, cryopreserved samples containing roughly 1-10 million PBMC were thawed and washed. At the time of the earliest PBMC sample for each participant with HIV, ages ranged from about 23 to 60 years. Each participant contributed PBMC samples from 1-4 timepoints before ART initiation and 2-8 timepoints after ART initiation, with a median of 7 samples. Serial HIV viral load, CD4+ T-cell count, ART history and demographic data were obtained for every participant. Genomic DNA was extracted from unsorted PBMC with a Qiagen kit on a QIAcube, with processing performed in batches of 12 samples. Study-wide conclusions, independent of this receptor: No data were available on ART adherence, viral resistance or therapy changes, limiting inferences about post-ART repertoire changes. ART initiation was associated with a significant increase in TRB diversity, but diversity stayed significantly below transplant donor controls even after long-term ART. Because PBMC availability was limited, only the TCR beta chain was sequenced, with no alpha chain pairing. At every time point, the repertoire was dominated by expanded TRB clones first identified before ART initiation, although this dominance fluctuated and, in many PLHIV, declined after ART. The samples were dated from the mid-2000s to the late 2010s, and the ART regimens that were used may be less effective than current ART regimens. Because cell numbers in pre-ART samples were limited, unsorted PBMC were profiled instead of sorted CD4+ and CD8+ T cells. Compared with controls, HIV repertoires had narrower CDR3 length ranges, and the network structure pointed to an antigen-experienced repertoire that shifted only slightly toward naive after ART.

The sequences come from unsorted PBMCs, collected 1.3 years after starting antiretroviral therapy. The receptor was isolated from a man aged 60 to 75 with HIV.

The DNA reads TGTGCCAGCAGCTTAGGGTCATTAGGGGCTAATGAAAAACTGTTTTTT. This yields the protein CASSLGSLGANEKLFF. Rearrangement joined TRBV13 to TRBJ1-4; 5 matching bases give a weak D call of TRBD1. V and J lose 0 bases and 3 bases, and a span of 11 bases separates them. According to the germline V gene (reference sequence), CDR1 reads PRHDT and CDR2 reads FYEKMQ. The CDR3 covers 16 residues, taking in both the cysteine and the phenylalanine. The read is trimmed to its CDR3 DNA, 48 bases read in frame from base 1. With all but the CDR3 taken from the reference TRBV13 and TRBJ1-4 genes, the full variable domain is: AAGVIQSPRHLIKEKRETATLKCYPIPRHDTVYWYQQGPGQDPQFLISFYEKMQSDKGSIPDRFSAQQFSDYHSELNMSSLELGDSALYFCASSLGSLGANEKLFFGSGTQLSVL.